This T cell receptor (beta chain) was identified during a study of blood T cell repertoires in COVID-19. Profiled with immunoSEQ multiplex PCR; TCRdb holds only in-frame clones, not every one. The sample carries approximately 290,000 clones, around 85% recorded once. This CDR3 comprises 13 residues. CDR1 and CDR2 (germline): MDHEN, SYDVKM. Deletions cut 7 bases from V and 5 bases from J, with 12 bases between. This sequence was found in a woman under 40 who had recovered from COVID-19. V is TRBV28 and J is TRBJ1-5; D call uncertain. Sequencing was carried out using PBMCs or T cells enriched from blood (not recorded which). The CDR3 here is CASTDLNYQPQHF. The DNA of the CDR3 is TGTGCCAGCACCGATCTGAACTATCAGCCCCAGCATTTT.